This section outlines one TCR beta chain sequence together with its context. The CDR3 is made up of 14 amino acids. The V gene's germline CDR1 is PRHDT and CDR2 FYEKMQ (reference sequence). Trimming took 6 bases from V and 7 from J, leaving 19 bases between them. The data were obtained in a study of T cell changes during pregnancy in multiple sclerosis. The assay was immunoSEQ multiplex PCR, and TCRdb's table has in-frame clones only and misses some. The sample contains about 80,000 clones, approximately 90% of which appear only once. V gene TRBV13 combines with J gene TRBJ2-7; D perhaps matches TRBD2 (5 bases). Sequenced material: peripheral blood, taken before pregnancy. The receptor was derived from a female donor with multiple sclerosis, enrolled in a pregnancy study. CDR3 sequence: CASRGSSHLGEQYF. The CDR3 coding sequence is TGTGCCAGCAGAGGGAGTAGCCACCTGGGAGAGCAGTACTTC.